The rows below give T cell receptor beta chains drawn from one sample of a study of T cell responses to AZD1222 COVID-19 vaccine. TCRdb's table, derived via immunoSEQ multiplex PCR, lists solely in-frame clones and lacks some. The table has tens of thousands of clones, 85% to 95% seen once. This specimen was peripheral blood, taken on day 0 of AZD1222 vaccination. The receptors were sampled from an adult in good health. Both conserved end residues are part of each CDR3. For some rows the clone size is stated as once, few or many, or as a class when expanded; others skip it.

v_call	clone_size	j_call	cdr3_aa
TRBV6-5	-	TRBJ1-1	CASSRGRDTEAFF
TRBV20-1	-	TRBJ2-7	CSASADPGLFYEQYF
TRBV7-8	few	TRBJ1-2	CASSLVRGSYGYTF
TRBV11-2	-	TRBJ2-5	CASSAGTSGQETQYF
TRBV11-2	-	TRBJ1-1	CASSSLGGRGDTEAFF
TRBV10-3	-	TRBJ2-1	CAITTGKVSYNEQFF
TRBV3-1/TRBV3-2	-	TRBJ2-3	CASSKGGSTDTQYF
TRBV18	-	TRBJ1-2	CASSPLPSTGGYGYTF
TRBV10-3	medium-sized	TRBJ1-3	CAITSAGSGNTIYF
TRBV7-3	-	TRBJ1-2	CASSSGGRYGYTF
TRBV27	-	TRBJ1-5	CASSLSWGGGQPQHF
TRBV14	-	TRBJ1-1	CASSQVGARVREAFF
TRBV6-5	-	TRBJ2-7	CASSYSTRSYEQYF
TRBV24-1	-	TRBJ2-2	CATSERGRTMMNTGELFF
TRBV5-1	-	TRBJ1-6	CASSPREGLNNSPLHF
TRBV9	-	TRBJ2-5	CASSVMAGEETQYF
TRBV5-4	-	TRBJ1-2	CASSLTGANYGYTF
TRBV28	-	TRBJ1-6	CASSPRGQGPGSSPLHF
TRBV28	-	TRBJ2-7	CASNTTPRPAGEQYF
TRBV5-4	once	TRBJ2-2	CASSLGGSVVAGELFF
TRBV19	-	TRBJ2-4	CASSQGRGELAKNIQYF
TRBV20-1	-	TRBJ2-1	CSAPGTREQFF
TRBV6-5	-	TRBJ2-3	CASWSAYSTDTQYF
TRBV3-1/TRBV3-2	-	TRBJ2-7	CASSQDRHLYEQYF